Here is one T cell receptor beta chain with its context. This clonotype was recorded many times. No antigen is known for it. Base qualities are not recorded, but no much larger clone differs from it by a single base. Compared with germline, V lacks 2 bases and J lacks 2 bases; bases without a gene match: 2. As encoded in the germline V gene, CDR1 is SGHDT while CDR2 is YYEEEE. The CDR3 measures 15 amino acids from cysteine to phenylalanine. Left in the record is the CDR3 DNA by itself, 45 bases read in frame from the first base. The source of the sample is a study of CD8 T cells in ankylosing spondylitis (dated by TCRdb to the late 2010s). Describing the broader study: T cell receptor beta repertoires were profiled in healthy donors and ankylosing spondylitis patients so that disease-linked TCR variants could be found. The whole study cohort included over a hundred healthy donors and 25 ankylosing spondylitis patients. Peripheral blood samples were taken, and synovial fluid was additionally collected from ankylosing spondylitis patients.

Overall study outcomes, separate from this receptor: Some motif variants had previously been reported in the synovial fluid and blood of reactive arthritis patients, which suggests shared mechanisms of disease initiation. The disease-linked clones showed a CD8+ phenotype and occurred at relatively low frequencies in peripheral blood. Significant enrichment of the disease-linked clones was reported in matched synovial fluid samples from ankylosing spondylitis patients. A TCR beta motif made up of several highly homologous amino acid variants appeared to be characteristic of blood from ankylosing spondylitis patients.

Sequencer: Illumina HiSeq 2500. Quantitative 5'-RACE with molecular barcodes was the method used to prepare the TCR beta libraries. The published analysis was carried out like this. Disease-linked TCR variants were identified with a new computational method built on a probabilistic model of VDJ rearrangement. The public reads were reanalyzed by TCRdb: fastp trimming at Q25, MiXCR alignment, in-frame beta chains only. Identical CDR3 protein sequences are pooled into one entry, listed with their most common genes and DNA. In this record, the V and J calls reflect TCRdb's handling and not the investigators' own analysis. Present in this sample are about 240,000 distinct CDR3 sequences, 8% to 9.5% of which were seen just once. The ten largest clones take up under 7.5% of the sample.

The source is a male donor with ankylosing spondylitis or in good health (not recorded which). The chain joins TRBV5-6 to TRBJ2-5, with 11 middle bases fitting TRBD2. The specimen was blood, either unsorted or a sorted T cell fraction (not recorded which). CDR3 region: CASSFGTSGQETQYF. The bases are TGTGCCAGCAGCTTTGGGACTAGCGGACAAGAGACCCAGTACTTC.